This record covers a single T cell receptor (beta chain). Its antigen remains unknown. Other nucleotide sequences from this sample produce the same CDR3. This entry comes from a study of shared clonotypes between healthy human individuals. General study points: A few donors shared about 4.8% of their naive CD4 clonotypes. Generation of non-shared clonotypes was less probable than generation of clonotypes shared by all four donors. What naive subsets generally showed was a larger estimated richness than memory subsets showed.

Naive CD8 cells comprised CD45RO-negative, CCR7-positively selected cells, excluding terminally differentiated effector memory CD45RA+ cells. Donors included only healthy HIV-negative adults lacking recent acute infections or vaccinations. Generated by immunoSEQ multiplex PCR, the TCRdb table keeps only in-frame clones and is missing some. The table includes approximately 2,000,000 clones, 90% to 95% detected once. The TCR originated in a man between 18 and 29 years old in good health. Some clones in this sample may be carry-over from other donors' samples. Sequencing was performed on naive CD8+ T cells from PBMCs.

The CDR3 spells CASSVVGGAGNTIYF. The CDR3 DNA reads as TGTGCCAGCAGCGTAGTTGGAGGGGCCGGAAACACCATATATTTT. V gene TRBV9 combines with J gene TRBJ1-3, with a weak D call TRBD1 (5 bases). From germline, CDR1 is SGDLS and CDR2 YYNGEE. V lost 0 bases to trimming and J lost 4 bases, with 11 bases between them. This CDR3 comprises 15 residues.